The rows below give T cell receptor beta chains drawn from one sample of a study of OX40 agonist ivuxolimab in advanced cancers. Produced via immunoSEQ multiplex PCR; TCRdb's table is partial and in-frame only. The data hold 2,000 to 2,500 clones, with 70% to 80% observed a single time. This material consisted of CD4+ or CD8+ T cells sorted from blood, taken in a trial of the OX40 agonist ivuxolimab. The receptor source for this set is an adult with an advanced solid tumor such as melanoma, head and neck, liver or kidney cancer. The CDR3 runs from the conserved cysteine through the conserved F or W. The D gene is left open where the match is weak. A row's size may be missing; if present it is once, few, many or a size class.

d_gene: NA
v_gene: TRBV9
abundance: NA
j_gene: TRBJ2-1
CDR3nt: TGTGCCAGCAGCGTAGCCGGTGAGAATGAGCAGTTCTTC
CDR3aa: CASSVAGENEQFF

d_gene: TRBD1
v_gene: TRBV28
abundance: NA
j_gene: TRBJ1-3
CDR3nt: TGTGCCAGCAGTTTTCGGGACAGGGGGCCCTCCTCTGGAAACACCATATATTTT
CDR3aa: CASSFRDRGPSSGNTIYF

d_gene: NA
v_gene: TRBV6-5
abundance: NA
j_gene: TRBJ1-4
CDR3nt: TGTGCCAGCAGTTACGAAACTGCAACTAATGAAAAACTGTTTTTT
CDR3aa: CASSYETATNEKLFF

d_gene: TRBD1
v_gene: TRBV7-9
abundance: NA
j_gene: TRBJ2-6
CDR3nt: TGTGCCAGCAGCTTTTTTAGACAGGGGAAGGATGGGGCCAACGTCCTGACTTTC
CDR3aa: CASSFFRQGKDGANVLTF

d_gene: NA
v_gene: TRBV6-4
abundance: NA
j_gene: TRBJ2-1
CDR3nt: TGTGCCAGCAGTGACTCGGACAACAATGAGCAGTTCTTC
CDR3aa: CASSDSDNNEQFF

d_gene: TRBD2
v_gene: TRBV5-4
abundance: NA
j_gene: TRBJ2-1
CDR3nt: TGTGCCAGCAGCCCAAGGACTAGCGGGAAAAATGAGCAGTTCTTC
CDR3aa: CASSPRTSGKNEQFF

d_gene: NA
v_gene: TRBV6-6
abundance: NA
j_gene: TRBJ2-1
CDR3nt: TGTGCCAGCAGTTACAACGGAGCCTACAATGAGCAGTTCTTC
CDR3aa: CASSYNGAYNEQFF

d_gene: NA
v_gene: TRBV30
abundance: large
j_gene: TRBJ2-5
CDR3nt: TGTGCCTGGACGTTTGGCGAGAGGCAAGAGACCCAGTACTTC
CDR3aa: CAWTFGERQETQYF

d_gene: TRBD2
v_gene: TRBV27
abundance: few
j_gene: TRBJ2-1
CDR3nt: TGTGCCAGCACCGGCGGGAGTTTCCACAATGAGCAGTTCTTC
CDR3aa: CASTGGSFHNEQFF

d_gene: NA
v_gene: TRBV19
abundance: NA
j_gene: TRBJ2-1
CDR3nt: TGTGCCAGTAGGACCACAGGGACCCCTTACAATGAGCAGTTCTTC
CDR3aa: CASRTTGTPYNEQFF